Below are 18 T cell receptor beta chains sequenced from a single sample in a study of identifying expanded T cells in peripheral blood. The data were produced by immunoSEQ multiplex PCR, yet TCRdb's version contains in-frame clones alone and is incomplete. The repertoire includes 100,000 to 150,000 clones, around nine tenths of them detected once, and 7% to 10% sits in the top ten. The sample comprised blood. These receptor sequences come from a person aged 18 to 69 in good health.

This sequence joins TRBV25-1 and TRBJ1-2; the D is unclear. Germline assignment: CDR1 MGHDK and CDR2 SYGVNS. The V and J ends lost 9 bases and 2 bases respectively, with 19 bases between them. The CDR3 totals 15 residues. This CDR3 is CARSQQPYTNYGYTF. The DNA for the CDR3 is TGTGCCAGGAGCCAACAACCTTACACCAACTATGGCTACACCTTC.

The chain combines TRBV6-6 with TRBJ2-3, with TRBD2 matching 14 bases. This CDR3 has 15 residues. Germline V gene data show CDR1 as MNHNY and CDR2 as SVGAGI (reference sequence). V dropped 6 bases and J dropped 4; count of bases not matched to a gene: 3. Here the CDR3 DNA reads TGTGCCAGCAGAGGACTAGCGGGGGGTTCAGATACGCAGTATTTT. This encodes CASRGLAGGSDTQYF.

The chain couples TRBV10-3 to TRBJ1-5, with TRBD1 matching 7 bases. Germline CDR1 reads ENHRY; CDR2 reads SYGVKD. After removal of 6 bases from V and 7 bases from J, the junction contained 9 bases not matched to a gene. The CDR3 is 14 residues long. The CDR3 nucleotides read TGTGCCATCAGACCCGACAGGGATGACCAGCCCCAGCATTTT. Its protein product is CAIRPDRDDQPQHF.

This chain links TRBV14 with TRBJ1-1, with 9 bases lining up with TRBD1. The junction had 8 bases not matched to a gene; V was cut back by 1 base and J by 5 bases. The CDR3 runs 16 residues. The V gene's germline CDR1 is SGHDN and CDR2 FVKESK. CDR3 nucleotide sequence: TGTGCCAGCAGCCAAGTTGGGGACAGGGAGAGGACTGAAGCTTTCTTT. This encodes CASSQVGDRERTEAFF.

The chain recombines TRBV2 with TRBJ1-1, with D possibly being TRBD1 (6 bases). Germline values: CDR1 SNHLY, CDR2 FYNNEI. This CDR3 is built from 13 residues. V was cut by 4 bases and J by 2 bases, with 8 bases left in between. The CDR3 sequence: CASSAQGNTEAFF. CDR3 nucleotide sequence: TGTGCCAGCAGTGCACAGGGAAACACTGAAGCTTTCTTT.

The V and J genes are TRBV19 and TRBJ2-5; no reliable D call. With 3 bases removed from V and 2 bases from J, the gap between germline ends came to 13 bases. The CDR3 length is 15 residues. Germline V gene lookup returns CDR1 LNHDA and CDR2 SQIVND (reference sequence). CDR3 residues: CASSITGRGQETQYF. The DNA of the CDR3 is TGTGCCAGTAGTATTACGGGTAGAGGACAAGAGACCCAGTACTTC.

The gene calls are TRBV19 and TRBJ2-3; possibly TRBD1 for D (6 bases). CDR1 and CDR2 (germline): LNHDA, SQIVND (reference sequence). Trimming removed 6 bases from V and 5 bases from J, with 12 bases in between. This CDR3 region has 13 residues. CDR3 amino acids: CASRLQGVDTQYF. CDR3 sequence (DNA): TGTGCCAGTAGGCTACAGGGTGTAGATACGCAGTATTTT.

The V call is TRBV6-5, the J call TRBJ2-3; no clear D gene. The CDR3 contains 15 residues. Germline-derived CDR1 and CDR2 are MNHEY and SVGAGI. The V end lost 0 bases, the J end lost 2 bases, and 9 bases lay between the germline ends. CDR3 loop: CASSYSRSLTDTQYF. In DNA form, the CDR3 reads TGTGCCAGCAGTTACTCGCGCAGCCTCACAGATACGCAGTATTTT.

DNA for the CDR3: TGTGCCAGCAGTCGACAGACAGGGGGTCGGGAGACCCAGTACTTC. Its translation: CASSRQTGGRETQYF. V is TRBV11-2 and J is TRBJ2-5, with 9 bases identical to TRBD1. The CDR3 is made up of 15 amino acids. Trimming at V came to 6 bases and at J to 5 bases, leaving 10 bases not matched to a gene. Germline CDR1 SGHAT, CDR2 FQNNGV.

The V and J genes are TRBV5-4 and TRBJ2-1; 7 nucleotides agree with TRBD1. The trim removed 3 bases at V and 6 bases at J, leaving 6 bases unmatched. The germline CDR1 and CDR2 sequences are SGHNT and YYREEE (reference sequence). This CDR3 spans 14 amino acids. The DNA for the CDR3 is TGTGCCAGCAGCTCCGACAGGGTAAGCAATGAGCAGTTCTTC. Translated, it gives CASSSDRVSNEQFF.

This clone was counted a single time. The rearrangement uses TRBV7-9 and TRBJ2-7; 7 bases map to TRBD1. V gave up 5 bases and J gave up 6 bases; unmatched junction bases: 4. The V gene's germline CDR1 is SEHNR and CDR2 FQNEAQ (reference sequence). The CDR3 loop spans 12 amino acids. The CDR3 DNA sequence: TGTGCCAGCAGCCGAGGGGGCGTCGAGCAGTACTTC. Translating it yields CASSRGGVEQYF.

The V and J genes are TRBV5-8 and TRBJ1-2; 11 nucleotides match TRBD1. The V segment lost 4 bases and the J segment 2 bases; nucleotides outside the gene matches: 7. CDR1 and CDR2 from the germline V gene are SGHTS and YDEGEE. The CDR3 has 16 amino acids. Here the CDR3 reads CASSALWTGGNYGYTF. The CDR3 nucleotides read TGTGCCAGCAGCGCTCTATGGACAGGGGGCAACTATGGCTACACCTTC. The full variable domain, completed using reference TRBV5-8 and TRBJ1-2, is EAGVTQSPTHLIKTRGQQATLRCSPISGHTSVYWYQQALGLGLQFLLWYDEGEERNRGNFPPRFSGRQFPNYSSELNVNALELEDSALYLCASSALWTGGNYGYTFGSGTRLTVV.

In the case of this clone: Additional DNA sequences in this sample encode the identical CDR3. J is TRBJ2-7 and V is TRBV25-1, with 14 nucleotides matching TRBD2. The CDR3 is 17 amino acids. Germline V gives CDR1 MGHDK, CDR2 SYGVNS. With 1 base clipped from V and 6 bases from J, the junction kept 8 bases outside the gene matches. CDR3 protein: CASSESKRLAGGSEQYF. In DNA form, the CDR3 reads TGTGCCAGCAGTGAATCCAAGAGACTAGCGGGAGGGAGCGAGCAGTACTTC.

This chain joins TRBV28 and TRBJ2-3; D may correspond to TRBD1 or TRBD2 (7 bases each). There are 14 residues in the CDR3. Between the trimmed V and J ends, which lost 5 bases and 3 bases, there was a span of 12 bases. Germline CDR1 and CDR2: MDHEN and SYDVKM. CDR3 DNA: TGTGCCAGCAGTCCAGGGGGGGTGACAGATACGCAGTATTTT. It is translated as CASSPGGVTDTQYF.

The gene calls are TRBV9 and TRBJ2-1, with no clear D. The CDR3 length is 14 residues. CDR1 is SGDLS, CDR2 YYNGEE, per germline. Between the trimmed V and J ends, which lost 0 bases and 8 bases, there was a span of 12 bases. CDR3 region: CASSVDLGPDEQFF. The DNA for the CDR3 is TGTGCCAGCAGCGTAGATTTAGGGCCCGATGAGCAGTTCTTC.

This clone was counted a single time. The rearrangement uses TRBV6-5 and TRBJ2-1; unclear D gene. The length of the CDR3 is 13 residues. V was pared by 2 bases and J by 7 bases, with 9 bases between. Germline assignment: CDR1 MNHEY and CDR2 SVGAGI. The CDR3 sequence is CASSYLGQNEQFF. CDR3 nucleotides: TGTGCCAGCAGTTACCTAGGGCAGAATGAGCAGTTCTTC.

The J gene is TRBJ1-3, the V gene TRBV29-1; tentative D call: TRBD1 (5 bases). The CDR3 has 12 residues. Germline V lookup: CDR1 SQVTM, CDR2 ANQGSEA. V lost 6 bases, J lost 4 bases, and 10 bases lay in between. The CDR3 bases are TGCAGCGTGAGGGGTCAGGGAAACACCATATATTTT. It is translated as CSVRGQGNTIYF.

The genes are TRBV5-6 and TRBJ1-2; D not certain. The CDR3 consists of 12 residues. Germline-derived CDR1 and CDR2 are SGHDT and YYEEEE. Trimming stripped 4 bases from V and 3 bases from J, with 7 bases between. CDR3: CASSLEYYGYTF. The CDR3 DNA follows: TGTGCCAGCAGCCTCGAATACTATGGCTACACCTTC.